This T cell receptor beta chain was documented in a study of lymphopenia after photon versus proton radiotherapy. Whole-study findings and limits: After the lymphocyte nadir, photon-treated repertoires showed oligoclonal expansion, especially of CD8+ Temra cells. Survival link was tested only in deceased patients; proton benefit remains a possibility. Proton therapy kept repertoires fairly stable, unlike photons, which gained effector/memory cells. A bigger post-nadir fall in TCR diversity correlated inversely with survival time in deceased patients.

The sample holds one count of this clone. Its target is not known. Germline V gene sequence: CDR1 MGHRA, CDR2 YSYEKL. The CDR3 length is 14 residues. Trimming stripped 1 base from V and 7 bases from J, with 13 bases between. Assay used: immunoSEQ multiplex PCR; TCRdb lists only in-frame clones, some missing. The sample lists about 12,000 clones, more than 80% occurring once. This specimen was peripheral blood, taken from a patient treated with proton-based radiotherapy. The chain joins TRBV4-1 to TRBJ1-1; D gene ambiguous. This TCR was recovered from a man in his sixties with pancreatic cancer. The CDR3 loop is CASSQGARKDEAFF. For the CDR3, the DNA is TGCGCCAGCAGCCAAGGGGCTAGGAAAGATGAAGCTTTCTTT.